Listed here is a single T cell receptor (beta chain). This clonotype was detected ten times or more. The target of this receptor is not known. The input lacks base qualities; no much larger clone sits a single base away. The sample is drawn from a study of response to subunit inactivated influenza vaccine listed by TCRdb under 2018. Background for the entire study: The study used deep quantitative T cell receptor repertoire profiling to track responses to a trivalent subunit inactivated influenza vaccine.

Study-level results and caveats: It was suggested by the authors that each seasonal influenza vaccination may recruit only a limited number of new T cells.

The CDR3 runs 17 amino acids, cysteine and phenylalanine included. This entry keeps only the CDR3 DNA: 51 bases, framed from base 1. Trimming leaves V shorter by 4 bases and J shorter by 2 bases, with the junction holding 11 bases beyond the gene matches. Library creation used RT-PCR. For sequencing, an Illumina HiSeq 2500 was employed. TCRdb reprocessed the public reads (quality trimming at Q25 with fastp, clone calling with MiXCR) and kept in-frame beta chains. When rows share a CDR3 protein, they turn into one entry using the most common DNA and genes. For this sample the table gives hundreds of thousands of distinct CDR3 sequences, of which 11% were detected only once. 12% of the sample rests with the top ten. Sample time point, as interpreted from the label and publication: 45 days after influenza vaccine administration.

The clonotype originates from a man aged 50 or older who received an inactivated influenza vaccine. Donor details come from another sample of the same person, matched by shared clones. Sample: PBMCs from blood, taken roughly 47 days after vaccination. This sequence uses TRBV12-3 or TRBV12-4 and TRBJ2-5; 9 bases in between match TRBD1. The DNA is TGTGCCAGCAGTTCCCCACCTGAGACAGGGGGACAAGAGACCCAGTACTTC. This translates into CASSSPPETGGQETQYF.